Each of the 5 T cell receptor beta chains below was sequenced from the same sample in a study of CD8+CD57+ T cells in acquired aplastic anemia. CDR3 and TCR beta VDJ profiling relied on genomic DNA as the template. MiXCR, applied by TCRdb to the reads, yields one record per CDR3 protein. The repertoire holds over 45,000 distinct CDR3 sequences, with over 60% as singletons. The source material was sorted CD4+, CD8+, or CD8+CD57+ T cells (not recorded which) from PBMCs. These TCRs come from a human donor in good health, serving as a control.

The chain recombines TRBV7-2 with TRBJ1-1; D might be TRBD1 (5 bases). Trimming left V 1 base short and J 12 bases short, with 15 bases between. The V gene's germline CDR1 is SGHTA and CDR2 FQGNSA. The CDR3 has 13 residues. CDR3: CASSLETGSRPFF. As DNA, the CDR3 is TGTGCCAGCAGCTTAGAAACAGGATCGAGGCCTTTCTTT.

The table lists this clonotype with a few counts. V usage is TRBV19 and J usage is TRBJ1-4; D possibly corresponds to TRBD1 (5 bases). This CDR3 spans 16 amino acids. V lost 0 bases and J 11 bases, leaving 19 bases between the germline ends. Germline lookup yields CDR1 LNHDA and CDR2 SQIVND (reference sequence). CDR3 residues: CASSIDYRTLPMKLFF. The CDR3, as DNA: TGTGCCAGTAGTATAGATTATCGGACACTCCCCATGAAACTGTTTTTT.

This clonotype was recorded a few times. The chain couples TRBV12-3 or TRBV12-4 to TRBJ1-2; possible D gene TRBD1, 5 bases. This CDR3 spans 12 amino acids. With 4 bases removed from V and 4 bases from J, the gap between germline ends came to 7 bases. CDR3 coding DNA: TGTGCCAGCAGTTCGGGGGTCTATGGCTACACCTTC. Translated: CASSSGVYGYTF.

This clonotype was observed a single time. The J gene is TRBJ1-5, the V gene TRBV19; TRBD1 aligns across 7 bases. Germline V gene lookup returns CDR1 LNHDA and CDR2 SQIVND (reference sequence). The ends lost 10 bases at V and 3 bases at J; junction bases unmatched: 6. The CDR3 sequence is 13 residues long. CDR3 in amino acids: CATHRGINQPQHF. The CDR3 coding sequence is TGTGCCACTCACAGGGGAATCAATCAGCCCCAGCATTTT.

V usage is TRBV2 and J usage is TRBJ2-1, with a possible D match to TRBD1 (6 bases). V lost 10 bases to trimming and J lost 8 bases, with 15 bases between them. The CDR3 sequence is 12 residues long. The V gene's germline CDR1 is SNHLY and CDR2 FYNNEI. The CDR3 sequence is CATEQGDDEQFF. The CDR3 DNA is TGTGCCACTGAACAGGGAGACGATGAGCAGTTCTTC.